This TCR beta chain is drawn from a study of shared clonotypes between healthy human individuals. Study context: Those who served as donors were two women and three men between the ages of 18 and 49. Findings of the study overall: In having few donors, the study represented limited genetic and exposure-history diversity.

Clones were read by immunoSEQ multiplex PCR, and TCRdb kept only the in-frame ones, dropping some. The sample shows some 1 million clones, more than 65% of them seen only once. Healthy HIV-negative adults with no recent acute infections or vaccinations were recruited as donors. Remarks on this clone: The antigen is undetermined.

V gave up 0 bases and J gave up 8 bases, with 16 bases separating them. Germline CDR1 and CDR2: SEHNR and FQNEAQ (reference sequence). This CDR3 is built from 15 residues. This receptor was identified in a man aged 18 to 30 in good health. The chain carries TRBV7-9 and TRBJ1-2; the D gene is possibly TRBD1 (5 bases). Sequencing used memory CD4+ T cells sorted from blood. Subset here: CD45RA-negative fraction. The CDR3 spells CASSLARRGVVGYTF. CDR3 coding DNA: TGTGCCAGCAGCTTAGCGAGGAGAGGGGTTGTGGGCTACACCTTC.